This is a list of T cell receptor beta chains from one sample in a study of cytomegalovirus exposure and HLA in healthy donors. Data came from immunoSEQ multiplex PCR; TCRdb stores just in-frame clones and leaves some out. Among around 120,000 clones listed, about 80% were seen once. The source material was PBMCs. Source of these receptors: a man aged 25-45 years in good health and CMV-seronegative. CDR3s include the opening cysteine and the closing phenylalanine or tryptophan. A D gene is named only where the DNA matches it firmly. Clone size is given for some rows only: seen once, a few or many times, or a class if the clone is expanded.

J	size	V	length	D	DNA	CDR3
TRBJ2-1	-	TRBV13	15	TRBD2	TGTGCCAGCAGCTTCCTAGCGGGAGGGCCCAATGAGCAGTTCTTC	CASSFLAGGPNEQFF
TRBJ2-5	-	TRBV6-1	12	-	TGTGCCAGCAGGGGAGTCCAAGAGACCCAGTACTTC	CASRGVQETQYF
TRBJ2-2	once	TRBV7-9	11	-	TGTGCCAGCAAGACAACCGGGGAGCTGTTTTTT	CASKTTGELFF
TRBJ1-2	-	TRBV7-9	13	TRBD1	TGTGCCAGCAGTCCGGACAGGGAAGATGGCTACACCTTC	CASSPDREDGYTF
TRBJ2-1	-	TRBV15	18	TRBD2	TGTGCCACCAGCAGAGTACCCCCCGGGACTAGCGGGATGGGTGAGCAGTTCTTC	CATSRVPPGTSGMGEQFF
TRBJ1-5	-	TRBV5-6	15	-	TGTGCCAGCAGCTTGGGAGGGGGATTCAATCAGCCCCAGCATTTT	CASSLGGGFNQPQHF
TRBJ2-1	-	TRBV4-2	16	TRBD1	TGTGCCAGCAGCCAAAATACGGGGACAGGGCAAAATGAGCAGTTCTTC	CASSQNTGTGQNEQFF
TRBJ2-7	-	TRBV27	15	TRBD2	TGTGCCAGCAGAAAGCTAGCGGGAGTTGTCTACGAGCAGTACTTC	CASRKLAGVVYEQYF
TRBJ2-6	-	TRBV30	16	-	TGTGCCTACTCCCCAGGGCCCTCCTCTGGGGCCAACGTCCTGACTTTC	CAYSPGPSSGANVLTF
TRBJ1-1	-	TRBV30	15	-	TGTGCCTGGAGAAGGCAGACCCTGAGGGACACTGAAGCTTTCTTT	CAWRRQTLRDTEAFF
TRBJ2-5	-	TRBV5-4	15	-	TGTGCCAGCAGCACCCCGGGTGAGCGCCAAGAGACCCAGTACTTC	CASSTPGERQETQYF
TRBJ2-1	once	TRBV19	17	TRBD2	TGTGCCAGTGGGGTAGGTGGCGGGAGTGTGTTTAGGAATGAGCAGTTCTTC	CASGVGGGSVFRNEQFF
TRBJ2-6	-	TRBV5-6	15	TRBD2	TGTGCCAGCAGCTTTCGGGAGGCTGGGGCCAACGTCCTGACTTTC	CASSFREAGANVLTF
TRBJ2-2	-	TRBV4-3	15	-	TGCGCCAGCAGCCAAGTTTTAATGAACACCGGGGAGCTGTTTTTT	CASSQVLMNTGELFF
TRBJ2-7	-	TRBV15	15	TRBD1	TGTGCCACCAGCAGAGTAGACAGGGGTTTCTACGAGCAGTACTTC	CATSRVDRGFYEQYF
TRBJ2-3	-	TRBV11-3	14	-	TGTGCCAGCAGCCCCGGACAGTCGACAGATACGCAGTATTTT	CASSPGQSTDTQYF
TRBJ1-2	-	TRBV21-1	16	-	TGTGCCAGCAGCAACCTTCTCGACGGGGTATACTATGGCTACACCTTC	CASSNLLDGVYYGYTF
TRBJ2-2	-	TRBV2	15	TRBD1	TGTGCCAGCAGTCGGGCAGGGGGCGAAATCGGGGAGCTGTTTTTT	CASSRAGGEIGELFF
TRBJ1-1	-	TRBV5-5	14	-	TGTGCCAGCAGCTTGTGGACAGAAAACACTGAAGCTTTCTTT	CASSLWTENTEAFF
TRBJ2-1	few	TRBV7-6	12	TRBD2	TGTGCCAGCAGCTTACCAGCGGGAGGGCAGTTCTTC	CASSLPAGGQFF
TRBJ1-1	-	TRBV7-3	14	-	TGTGCCAGCAGCTTAGTCCCTCTAGTCACTGAAGCTTTCTTT	CASSLVPLVTEAFF
TRBJ2-2	-	TRBV5-1	12	-	TGCGCCAGCGGAGGGGTCCCCGGGGAGCTGTTTTTT	CASGGVPGELFF
TRBJ1-2	-	TRBV19	13	-	TGTGCCACCCAGAACCATGGGGAGACTGGCTACACCTTC	CATQNHGETGYTF
TRBJ2-1	-	TRBV10-3	15	-	TGTGCCATCAGTCCGAGGAGCCTAGACTACAATGAGCAGTTCTTC	CAISPRSLDYNEQFF